These 18 T cell receptor beta chains came from one sample sequenced in a study of control samples from healthy donors and cancer patients. Assay: immunoSEQ multiplex PCR; the TCRdb copy retains only in-frame clones and omits some. Of fewer than 200,000 clones in the sample, around nine tenths are singletons; the top ten hold roughly 1.5%. Sequenced input: blood. The receptors originated from a man aged 25-45 years in good health.

The V call is TRBV21-1, the J call TRBJ2-4; the table's TRBD1 call for D was not verified on the DNA. TRBV21-1 is annotated as a pseudogene. The CDR3 sequence is 16 residues long. This chain's CDR3 is CASSKVLGTEKNIQYF. The CDR3 coding sequence is TGTGCCAGCAGCAAAGTTTTGGGGACAGAGAAAAACATTCAGTACTTC.

The rearrangement uses TRBV10-1 and TRBJ1-3; D perhaps matches TRBD1 (5 bases). Germline CDR1 and CDR2: WNHNN and SYGVQD (reference sequence). This CDR3 region has 16 residues. Trimming shortened V by 0 bases and J by 0 bases, and 9 bases separated the two germline ends. The CDR3 sequence: CASSESWDLSGNTIYF. CDR3 nucleotide sequence: TGCGCCAGCAGTGAGTCTTGGGACCTCTCTGGAAACACCATATATTTT.

CDR3 sequence: CASSLWTQGNSPLHF. The CDR3 bases are TGTGCCAGCAGTTTATGGACCCAAGGGAATTCACCCCTCCACTTT. The chain employs TRBV27 and TRBJ1-6, with D uncertain. V was shortened by 1 base and J by 7 bases, with 11 bases between the two germline ends. The CDR3 is 15 amino acids. Germline CDR1 and CDR2: MNHEY and SMNVEV (reference sequence).

V usage is TRBV6-6 and J usage is TRBJ1-3, with D tentatively TRBD1 (5 bases). CDR3 size: 15 residues. Trimming shortened V by 2 bases and J by 3 bases, and 11 bases separated the two germline ends. Germline values: CDR1 MNHNY, CDR2 SVGAGI (reference sequence). Here the CDR3 reads CASSYGGYNGNTIYF. The DNA for the CDR3 is TGTGCCAGCAGTTACGGGGGGTATAATGGAAACACCATATATTTT.

The rearrangement uses TRBV18 and TRBJ2-3; 7 bases fit TRBD2. J gave up 0 bases and V 5 bases, and 5 bases lay outside the gene matches. The CDR3 length is 15 residues. Germline values: CDR1 KGHSH, CDR2 LQKENI. This chain's CDR3 is CASSSSSGSTDTQYF. CDR3 sequence (DNA): TGTGCCAGCTCATCATCTAGCGGTAGCACAGATACGCAGTATTTT. Looking up the rest from reference TRBV18 and TRBJ2-3 gives the full variable domain: NAGVMQNPRHLVRRRGQEARLRCSPMKGHSHVYWYRQLPEEGLKFMVYLQKENIIDESGMPKERFSAEFPKEGPSILRIQQVVRGDSAAYFCASSSSSGSTDTQYFGPGTRLTVL.

The chain employs TRBV5-1 and TRBJ1-4; D remains ambiguous. Trimming took off 0 bases at V and 7 bases at J, with 13 bases between the two ends. The CDR3 totals 15 residues. Germline-derived CDR1 and CDR2 are SGHRS and YFSETQ. This chain's CDR3 is CASSLEGSRGEKLFF. The CDR3 nucleotides are TGCGCCAGCAGCTTGGAAGGAAGTCGAGGTGAAAAACTGTTTTTT.

The gene calls are TRBV2 and TRBJ1-6, with no clear D. V was cut by 3 bases and J by 7 bases, with 10 bases left in between. Germline V gene sequence: CDR1 SNHLY, CDR2 FYNNEI. The CDR3 is 14 residues long. The CDR3 region is CASSEETMNSPLHF. The CDR3 bases are TGTGCCAGCAGTGAGGAGACAATGAATTCACCCCTCCACTTT.

The CDR3 loop reads CASSLGIRDTQYF. The CDR3 DNA follows: TGTGCCAGCAGCTTGGGGATACGGGATACGCAGTATTTT. The genes are TRBV11-2 and TRBJ2-3; D gene unclear. V dropped 3 bases and J dropped 6 bases, with 10 bases sitting between them. The CDR3 has 13 amino acids. CDR1 and CDR2 from the germline V gene are SGHAT and FQNNGV.

This chain links TRBV29-1 with TRBJ1-1; D uncertain. Germline V lookup: CDR1 SQVTM, CDR2 ANQGSEA. The CDR3 covers 13 residues. The V gene lost 6 bases and the J gene lost 1 base, with 12 bases spanning the gap. CDR3 in DNA: TGCAGCGTCAAAGGGAGTTCGAACACTGAAGCTTTCTTT. As protein: CSVKGSSNTEAFF. The whole variable domain, filled in from reference TRBV29-1 and TRBJ1-1, reads SAVISQKPSRDICQRGTSLTIQCQVDSQVTMMFWYRQQPGQSLTLIATANQGSEATYESGFVIDKFPISRPNLTFSTLTVSNMSPEDSSIYLCSVKGSSNTEAFFGQGTRLTVV.

This clone appeared a single time. The chain uses TRBV7-9 and TRBJ2-5; 12 nucleotides agree with TRBD2. The germline CDR1 and CDR2 sequences are SEHNR and FQNEAQ (reference sequence). V was clipped by 3 bases and J by 5 bases; unmatched bases: 7. CDR3 size: 16 residues. This chain's CDR3 is CASSFATSGRGETQYF. CDR3 DNA sequence: TGTGCCAGCAGCTTCGCGACTAGCGGGAGAGGGGAGACCCAGTACTTC.

CDR3 amino acids: CASSPGGQPQHF. The CDR3 DNA reads as TGTGCCAGCAGTCCCGGAGGACAGCCCCAGCATTTT. This rearrangement joins TRBV2 to TRBJ1-5; D unresolved. Trimming left V 5 bases short and J 7 bases short, with 9 bases between. There are 12 residues in the CDR3. Germline V gives CDR1 SNHLY, CDR2 FYNNEI.

V is TRBV6-6 and J is TRBJ2-5; 8 nucleotides line up with TRBD2. The germline gives CDR1 MNHNY, CDR2 SVGAGI (reference sequence). The CDR3 covers 14 residues. The V gene end was trimmed by 7 bases and the J gene end by 1 base; junction bases not matched to a gene: 5. The DNA of the CDR3 is TGTGCCAGCACGGTAGCGGGGACCCAAGAGACCCAGTACTTC. Encoded protein: CASTVAGTQETQYF.

The V and J genes are TRBV28 and TRBJ1-2; D possibly corresponds to TRBD1 (5 bases). V was shortened by 3 bases and J by 5 bases, with 13 bases between the two germline ends. Germline V gene data show CDR1 as MDHEN and CDR2 as SYDVKM. The CDR3 runs to 14 residues. The CDR3 region has the DNA TGTGCCAGCAGTTTTTACAGGATACTATATGGCTACACCTTC. This codes for CASSFYRILYGYTF.

J is TRBJ2-5 and V is TRBV1; the table assigns TRBD2, which was not confirmed against the DNA. TRBV1 is classified as a pseudogene. CDR3 size: 18 residues. The DNA for the CDR3 is TGCACCAGCAGCCAGAGACTAGCGGAGGAGTCCCGCCAAGAGACCCAGTACTTC. Protein product: CTSSQRLAEESRQETQYF.

The chain joins TRBV10-2 to TRBJ2-7; no firm D call. CDR1 is WSHSY and CDR2 is SAAADI in the germline V gene. Trimming removed 6 bases at V and 3 bases at J, with 3 bases between. The length of the CDR3 is 10 residues. The CDR3 bases are TGCGCCAGCAGGAGCTACGAGCAGTACTTC. It codes for CASRSYEQYF.

The CDR3 loop reads CASSALRSYEQYF. CDR3 nucleotides: TGTGCCAGCAGTGCCCTCCGGTCCTACGAGCAGTACTTC. This rearrangement joins TRBV27 to TRBJ2-7; no definite D call. V was shortened by 5 bases and J by 1 base, with 9 bases between the two germline ends. This CDR3 is built from 13 residues. Germline CDR1 is MNHEY and CDR2 is SMNVEV (reference sequence).

The chain couples TRBV18 to TRBJ2-7; no reliable D call. Trimming pared 3 bases from V and 1 base from J, leaving 7 bases between. CDR3 length: 13 residues. The germline CDR1 and CDR2 sequences are KGHSH and LQKENI. The CDR3 sequence is CASSPGISYEQYF. CDR3 nucleotide sequence: TGTGCCAGCTCACCCGGAATATCCTACGAGCAGTACTTC. The full variable domain, rest sourced from reference TRBV18 and TRBJ2-7, is NAGVMQNPRHLVRRRGQEARLRCSPMKGHSHVYWYRQLPEEGLKFMVYLQKENIIDESGMPKERFSAEFPKEGPSILRIQQVVRGDSAAYFCASSPGISYEQYFGPGTRLTVT.

The chain links TRBV11-2 to TRBJ2-7; D possibly uses TRBD1 or TRBD2 (5 bases each). This CDR3 spans 15 amino acids. V gave up 2 bases and J gave up 2 bases, with 13 bases separating them. Germline V gene sequence: CDR1 SGHAT, CDR2 FQNNGV. The CDR3 reads CASSLPGTDAYEQYF. As DNA, the CDR3 is TGTGCCAGCAGCTTACCCGGGACGGATGCCTACGAGCAGTACTTC.